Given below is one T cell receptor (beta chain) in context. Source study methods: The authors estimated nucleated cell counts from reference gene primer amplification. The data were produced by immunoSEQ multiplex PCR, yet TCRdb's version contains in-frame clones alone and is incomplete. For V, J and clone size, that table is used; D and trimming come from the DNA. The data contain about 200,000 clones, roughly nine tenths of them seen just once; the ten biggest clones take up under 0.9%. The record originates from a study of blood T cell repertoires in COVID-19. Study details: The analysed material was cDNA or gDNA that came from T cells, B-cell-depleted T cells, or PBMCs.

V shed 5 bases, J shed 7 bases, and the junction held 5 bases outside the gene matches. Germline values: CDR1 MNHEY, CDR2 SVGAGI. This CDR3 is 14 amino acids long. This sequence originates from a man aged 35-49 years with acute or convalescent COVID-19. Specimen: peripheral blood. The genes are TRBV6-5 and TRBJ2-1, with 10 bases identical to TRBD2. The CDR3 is CASSRRTSGNEQFF. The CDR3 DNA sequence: TGTGCCAGCAGTCGACGGACTAGCGGAAATGAGCAGTTCTTC.